This T cell receptor beta chain is from a study of Ad26.COV2.S vaccination and SARS-CoV-2 variants. Germline CDR1 MGHRA, CDR2 YSYEKL. The CDR3 has 14 residues. The V and J ends lost 1 base and 7 bases, in that order; junction bases with no gene match: 5. Documented treatment: 15 to 20 received Ad26.COV2.S at low or high dose, single or two shots; about five received placebo; per-sample allocation not given. The samples were gathered on day 63 after the first injection of vaccine or placebo. The data were produced by immunoSEQ multiplex PCR, yet TCRdb's version contains in-frame clones alone and is incomplete. The data contain about 420,000 clones, 88% of them singletons.

V usage is TRBV4-1 and J usage is TRBJ2-7; TRBD2 matches at 9 bases. The material sequenced was peripheral blood, taken in a trial of Ad26.COV2.S vaccine versus placebo. The clonotype was recovered from a person aged 18-60 years who received the Ad26.COV2.S COVID-19 vaccine or a placebo. Here the CDR3 DNA reads TGCGCCAGCAGCCAAGGGACTAGCGCGGGGGAGCAGTACTTC. Protein sequence: CASSQGTSAGEQYF.